The next 29 T cell receptor beta chains were all read from a single sample in a study of shared clonotypes between healthy human individuals. Sequenced by immunoSEQ multiplex PCR; TCRdb stores in-frame clones only, minus some. The sample holds 2.5 million or so clones, around 94% seen once. Source material: naive CD4+ T cells sorted from blood. The subset is: CD45RA+ positively selected. The source is a man between 18 and 35 years old in good health.

The chain joins TRBV5-5 to TRBJ2-7; D might be TRBD2 (6 bases). CDR1 is SGHKS, CDR2 YYEKEE, per germline (reference sequence). V was shortened by 2 bases and J by 5 bases, with 8 bases between the two germline ends. CDR3 length: 12 amino acids. CDR3 loop: CASSFRGNEQYF. The CDR3 DNA follows: TGTGCCAGCAGCTTTCGGGGGAACGAGCAGTACTTC.

The V gene is TRBV29-1, the J gene TRBJ2-5; no firm D call. V dropped 4 bases and J dropped 5 bases, with 8 bases sitting between them. The CDR3 contains 11 residues. CDR1 SQVTM and CDR2 ANQGSEA come from the germline V gene. In nucleotides, the CDR3 is TGCAGCGTTGTGGTTGGGGAGACCCAGTACTTC. It codes for CSVVVGETQYF.

The genes are TRBV7-8 and TRBJ2-1; no definite D call. V was cut by 5 bases and J by 1 base, with 12 bases left in between. CDR3 length: 15 residues. The germline V gene encodes CDR1 SGHVS and CDR2 FQNEAQ. The CDR3 DNA reads as TGTGCCAGCAGCCGCGACTTGCAATCCTACAATGAGCAGTTCTTC. It yields the protein CASSRDLQSYNEQFF. Supplemented by reference TRBV7-8 and TRBJ2-1, the full variable domain reads GAGVSQSPRYKVAKRGQDVALRCDPISGHVSLFWYQQALGQGPEFLTYFQNEAQLDKSGLPSDRFFAERPEGSVSTLKIQRTQQEDSAVYLCASSRDLQSYNEQFFGPGTRLTVL.

As for this clone: Other DNA sequences of this sample code for an identical CDR3. This chain connects TRBV19 to TRBJ1-5; D not resolved. The CDR3 totals 14 residues. The V gene's germline CDR1 is LNHDA and CDR2 SQIVND (reference sequence). V was shortened by 3 bases and J by 4 bases, with 10 bases between the two germline ends. This CDR3 reads CASSILGFNQPQHF. As DNA, the CDR3 is TGTGCCAGTAGTATTTTAGGGTTTAATCAGCCCCAGCATTTT.

V and J are TRBV7-2 and TRBJ2-5, with 9 positions matching TRBD2. The CDR3 runs to 15 residues. Germline assignment: CDR1 SGHTA and CDR2 FQGNSA. J lost 3 bases, V lost 0 bases, and 2 bases had no gene match. The CDR3 reads CASSLAASGKETQYF. CDR3 nucleotide sequence: TGTGCCAGCAGCTTAGCCGCTAGCGGGAAAGAGACCCAGTACTTC.

This chain connects TRBV19 to TRBJ1-1; perhaps TRBD1 as D (5 bases). With 3 bases removed from V and 0 bases from J, the gap between germline ends came to 17 bases. Germline values: CDR1 LNHDA, CDR2 SQIVND (reference sequence). The CDR3 length is 17 residues. CDR3 residues: CASSMPPRQKMNTEAFF. Written as DNA, the CDR3 is TGTGCCAGTAGTATGCCCCCTCGACAGAAAATGAACACTGAAGCTTTCTTT.

CDR3 loop: CASSLQGPTNEKLFF. CDR3 nucleotide sequence: TGTGCCAGCAGCTTACAGGGGCCAACTAATGAAAAACTGTTTTTT. The genes are TRBV7-9 and TRBJ1-4; TRBD1 is a possible D gene (6 bases). V gave up 2 bases and J gave up 0 bases, with 7 bases separating them. From germline, CDR1 is SEHNR and CDR2 FQNEAQ (reference sequence). The CDR3 is 15 amino acids. Full variable domain (remainder filled in from reference TRBV7-9 and TRBJ1-4): DTGVSQNPRHKITKRGQNVTFRCDPISEHNRLYWYRQTLGQGPEFLTYFQNEAQLEKSRLLSDRFSAERPKGSFSTLEIQRTEQGDSAMYLCASSLQGPTNEKLFFGSGTQLSVL.

V and J are TRBV5-1 and TRBJ2-7; D not resolved. This CDR3 has 16 residues. Germline loops: CDR1 SGHRS, CDR2 YFSETQ. Between the trimmed V and J ends, which lost 0 bases and 2 bases, there was a span of 15 bases. The CDR3 loop reads CASSLATLNLPYEQYF. CDR3 nucleotide sequence: TGCGCCAGCAGCTTGGCCACACTAAACCTCCCCTACGAGCAGTACTTC.

This clone has just one count. The rearrangement joins TRBV19 to TRBJ2-1, with unresolved D. CDR3 length: 15 residues. Looked up from germline, CDR1 is LNHDA and CDR2 is SQIVND (reference sequence). V shed 1 base and J shed 4 bases, with 11 bases lying between them. The CDR3 DNA sequence: TGTGCCAGTAGTATAGGGAAAGACGGTTACAATGAGCAGTTCTTC. It translates to CASSIGKDGYNEQFF.

CDR3 bases: TGCAGCGTTGAAGATCGGTGGGGGGCTCAGCCCCAGCATTTT. Its protein product is CSVEDRWGAQPQHF. The V gene is TRBV29-1, the J gene TRBJ1-5; the D gene is possibly TRBD1 (6 bases). In germline, CDR1 is SQVTM, CDR2 ANQGSEA. The CDR3 spans 14 residues. Trimming left V 0 bases short and J 6 bases short, with 12 bases between.

Points on this clone: The sample holds other DNA sequences that translate to the same CDR3. The V gene is TRBV18, the J gene TRBJ1-1; possibly TRBD1 for D (5 bases). With 9 bases removed from V and 1 base from J, the gap between germline ends came to 12 bases. Germline-derived CDR1 and CDR2 are KGHSH and LQKENI. The CDR3 contains 13 residues. CDR3: CASSPTANTEAFF. CDR3 DNA sequence: TGTGCCAGTTCCCCGACAGCGAACACTGAAGCTTTCTTT.

The V and J genes are TRBV27 and TRBJ1-5, with a weak D call TRBD1 (5 bases). Trimming shortened V by 11 bases and J by 3 bases, and 17 bases separated the two germline ends. Germline values: CDR1 MNHEY, CDR2 SMNVEV (reference sequence). This CDR3 comprises 14 residues. CDR3 protein: CARSSGTVNQPQHF. The CDR3 region has the DNA TGTGCCCGATCATCCGGGACTGTCAATCAGCCCCAGCATTTT.

This clone was picked up a small number of times. This chain connects TRBV5-6 to TRBJ1-5; D not certain. CDR1 is SGHDT, CDR2 YYEEEE, per germline. This CDR3 is 16 amino acids long. Trimming cost V 1 base and J 6 bases, with 17 bases left between them. CDR3 residues: CASSLWSVGRSQPQHF. The DNA for the CDR3 is TGTGCCAGCAGCTTGTGGTCGGTAGGGCGAAGTCAGCCCCAGCATTTT. Combining the CDR3 with reference TRBV5-6 and TRBJ1-5 gives the whole variable domain DAGVTQSPTHLIKTRGQQVTLRCSPKSGHDTVSWYQQALGQGPQFIFQYYEEEERQRGNFPDRFSGHQFPNYSSELNVNALLLGDSALYLCASSLWSVGRSQPQHFGDGTRLSIL.

V gene TRBV18 combines with J gene TRBJ2-7; 7 bases align to TRBD1. CDR1 is KGHSH and CDR2 is LQKENI in the germline V gene. V gave up 6 bases and J gave up 6 bases; unmatched junction bases: 8. The CDR3 is 13 residues long. For the CDR3, the DNA is TGTGCCAGCTCCCAGGGGGACCTTGGCGAGCAGTACTTC. This sequence encodes CASSQGDLGEQYF.

The V call is TRBV14, the J call TRBJ1-4; TRBD1 agrees at 9 bases. The CDR3 consists of 13 residues. Trimming at V came to 4 bases and at J to 7 bases, leaving 1 base not matched to a gene. Per the germline V gene, CDR1 is SGHDN and CDR2 is FVKESK. The CDR3 sequence: CASSRDRAEKLFF. CDR3 sequence (DNA): TGTGCCAGCAGCCGGGACAGGGCTGAAAAACTGTTTTTT.

As DNA, the CDR3 is TGTGCCTGGAGTGGGGGGACGCGGGGCTACACCTTC. This codes for CAWSGGTRGYTF. This chain connects TRBV30 to TRBJ1-2; a weak D match, TRBD1 (5 bases). Germline V CDR1 and CDR2: GTSNPN, SVGIG (reference sequence). Trimming shortened V by 1 base and J by 8 bases, and 11 bases separated the two germline ends. The CDR3 contains 12 residues.

The CDR3 nucleotides read TGTGCCAGCTCACCACCACATGGGACAAATTCACCCCTCCACTTT. This translates into CASSPPHGTNSPLHF. V is TRBV18 and J is TRBJ1-6; perhaps TRBD1 as D (6 bases). Trimming took 0 bases from V and 7 from J, leaving 10 bases between them. Germline V lookup: CDR1 KGHSH, CDR2 LQKENI. This CDR3 is 15 amino acids long.

The chain joins TRBV6-6 to TRBJ2-7; tentatively, D is TRBD2 (5 bases). This CDR3 contains 14 residues. Per the germline V gene, CDR1 is MNHNY and CDR2 is SVGAGI (reference sequence). The V and J ends lost 5 bases and 3 bases respectively, with 14 bases between them. CDR3 DNA: TGTGCCAGCAGTCTATCTCGGGGTCACTACGAGCAGTACTTC. Translation: CASSLSRGHYEQYF.

A single count supports this clone. The V gene is TRBV5-1, the J gene TRBJ2-2; either TRBD1 or TRBD2 may supply D (5 bases each). This CDR3 has 15 amino acids. Germline loops: CDR1 SGHRS, CDR2 YFSETQ. Trimming shortened V by 4 bases and J by 4 bases, and 14 bases separated the two germline ends. The CDR3: CASSLFVGGTGELFF. In nucleotides, the CDR3 is TGCGCCAGCAGCCTATTTGTTGGGGGCACCGGGGAGCTGTTTTTT.

The rearrangement links TRBV19 to TRBJ2-5, with D possibly being TRBD2 (5 bases). The CDR3 has 15 amino acids. The V and J ends lost 5 bases and 0 bases respectively, with 13 bases between them. Germline V gene lookup returns CDR1 LNHDA and CDR2 SQIVND (reference sequence). The CDR3 region has the DNA TGTGCCAGTAGTCTAGCTCCTTCGGACCAAGAGACCCAGTACTTC. Protein sequence: CASSLAPSDQETQYF.

The gene calls are TRBV7-2 and TRBJ1-6; D remains ambiguous. Germline lookup yields CDR1 SGHTA and CDR2 FQGNSA. V was pared by 5 bases and J by 11 bases, with 16 bases between. The CDR3 runs to 14 residues. The CDR3 nucleotides read TGTGCCAGCAGCGAAAGGGCCGGCCCGACACCCCTCCACTTT. It codes for CASSERAGPTPLHF.

The gene calls are TRBV5-4 and TRBJ2-5; D may match TRBD1 or TRBD2 (5 bases each). The germline V gene has CDR1 SGHNT and CDR2 YYREEE (reference sequence). CDR3 length: 15 residues. V was cut by 4 bases and J by 2 bases, with 15 bases left in between. In DNA form, the CDR3 reads TGTGCCAGCAGCCCTGACGGGACGGAGCAAGAGACCCAGTACTTC. Translation: CASSPDGTEQETQYF.

The chain combines TRBV5-4 with TRBJ2-3; TRBD2 agrees at 9 bases. The J segment lost 3 bases and the V segment lost 4 bases, leaving 12 bases of the junction unmatched. CDR3 length: 17 amino acids. Germline values: CDR1 SGHNT, CDR2 YYREEE (reference sequence). CDR3 in amino acids: CASSLLAGAGKTDTQYF. The CDR3 nucleotides read TGTGCCAGCAGCCTTTTAGCGGGGGCAGGGAAAACAGATACGCAGTATTTT.

As to this clone: This same CDR3 is encoded by further DNA sequences in the sample. The CDR3 region has the DNA TGTGCCAGCTCACCACCGGTTAACACAGATACGCAGTATTTT. Translating gives CASSPPVNTDTQYF. The rearrangement uses TRBV18 and TRBJ2-3; D gene unclear. V lost 0 bases, J lost 2 bases, and 6 bases lay in between. This CDR3 is 14 amino acids long. The germline gives CDR1 KGHSH, CDR2 LQKENI.

This rearrangement joins TRBV5-6 to TRBJ2-5; D may be TRBD1 (6 bases). V gave up 6 bases and J gave up 1 base, with 19 bases separating them. The germline gives CDR1 SGHDT, CDR2 YYEEEE. The CDR3 extends over 16 amino acids. CDR3 protein: CASKMLGQGPQETQYF. For the CDR3, the DNA is TGTGCCAGCAAGATGTTGGGGCAGGGGCCCCAAGAGACCCAGTACTTC. The full variable domain, completed using reference TRBV5-6 and TRBJ2-5, is DAGVTQSPTHLIKTRGQQVTLRCSPKSGHDTVSWYQQALGQGPQFIFQYYEEEERQRGNFPDRFSGHQFPNYSSELNVNALLLGDSALYLCASKMLGQGPQETQYFGPGTRLLVL.

The chain joins TRBV7-3 to TRBJ2-1; 7 bases map to TRBD1. The CDR3 spans 14 residues. Germline CDR1 and CDR2: SGHTA and FQGTGA. The junction had 7 bases not matched to a gene; V was cut back by 5 bases and J by 6 bases. CDR3 in DNA: TGTGCCAGCAGCCCACAGGGGTTCGGCAATGAGCAGTTCTTC. Its translation: CASSPQGFGNEQFF.

The rearrangement links TRBV5-4 to TRBJ2-4; D perhaps matches TRBD2 (5 bases). Per germline, CDR1 SGHNT and CDR2 YYREEE (reference sequence). The V gene lost 5 bases and the J gene lost 3 bases, with 18 bases spanning the gap. CDR3 length: 16 residues. The CDR3 DNA follows: TGTGCCAGCAGTTCTCAGCGTAGCGCGGTCAAAAACATTCAGTACTTC. Translation gives CASSSQRSAVKNIQYF.

DNA for the CDR3: TGTGCCAGCAGTTACACCGGGACTAGTGCCTACGAGCAGTACTTC. Its translation is CASSYTGTSAYEQYF. The chain recombines TRBV6-6 with TRBJ2-7, with 8 positions matching TRBD2. V lost 2 bases, J lost 2 bases, and 5 bases stayed unmatched. The CDR3 spans 15 residues. Germline lookup yields CDR1 MNHNY and CDR2 SVGAGI (reference sequence).

This clone appeared once. This rearrangement joins TRBV2 to TRBJ2-1, with D maybe TRBD2 (7 bases). This CDR3 is built from 15 residues. V was clipped by 9 bases and J by 7 bases, with 22 bases between them. Germline V gives CDR1 SNHLY, CDR2 FYNNEI. In DNA form, the CDR3 reads TGTGCCAGTTCCGGGGGCGGGAGTGTCCTAAATGAGCAGTTCTTC. This sequence encodes CASSGGGSVLNEQFF.